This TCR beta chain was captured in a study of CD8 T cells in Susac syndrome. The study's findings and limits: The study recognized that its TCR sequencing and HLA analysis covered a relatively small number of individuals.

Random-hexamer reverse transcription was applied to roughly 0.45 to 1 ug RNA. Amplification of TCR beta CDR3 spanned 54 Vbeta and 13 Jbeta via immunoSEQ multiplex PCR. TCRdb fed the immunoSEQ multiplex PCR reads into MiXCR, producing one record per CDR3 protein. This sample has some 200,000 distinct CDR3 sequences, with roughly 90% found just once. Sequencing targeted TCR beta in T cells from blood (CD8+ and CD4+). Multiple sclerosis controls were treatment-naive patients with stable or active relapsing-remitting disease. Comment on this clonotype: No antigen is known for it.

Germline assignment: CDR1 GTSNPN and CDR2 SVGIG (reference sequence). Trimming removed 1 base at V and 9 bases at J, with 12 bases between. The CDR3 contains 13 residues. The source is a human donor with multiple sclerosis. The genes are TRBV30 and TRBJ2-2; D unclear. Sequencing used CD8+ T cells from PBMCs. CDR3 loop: CAWSAIRQRELFF. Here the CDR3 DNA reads TGTGCCTGGAGTGCTATCCGGCAAAGGGAGCTGTTTTTT.